Listed here is a single T cell receptor (beta chain). Its antigen is not known. The CDR3 contains 15 residues. The V and J ends lost 1 base and 6 bases respectively, with 12 bases between them. Germline CDR1 reads LNHDA; CDR2 reads SQIVND (reference sequence). The sample belongs to a study of T cell responses to AZD1222 COVID-19 vaccine. Study-level results: The reported proportion of spike-specific TCRs targeting unmutated variant regions was nearly half. Baseline testing showed seropositivity in only a handful of AZD1222 recipients.

Profiled with immunoSEQ multiplex PCR; TCRdb holds only in-frame clones, not every one. The data contain some 150,000 clones, around nine tenths of them singletons. The chain is built from TRBV19 and TRBJ2-2, with D tentatively TRBD1 (6 bases). The sequenced sample was peripheral blood, obtained 28 days after the second AZD1222 dose. This receptor was taken from an adult who received the AZD1222 COVID-19 vaccine. CDR3 amino acids: CASSIVGASSGELFF. In DNA form, the CDR3 reads TGTGCCAGTAGTATAGTGGGGGCGTCTTCCGGGGAGCTGTTTTTT.